This TCR beta chain was captured in a study of blood T cell repertoires in COVID-19 (dated by TCRdb to 2020 to 2021). For the wider study: Samples covering the acute and convalescent phases of COVID-19 were provided by collaborators in the United States, Italy and Spain. The prospective study material was composed of cDNA or gDNA derived from T cells, B-cell-depleted T cells, or PBMCs. Deeply sampled blood TCRbeta repertoires from subjects exposed to, actively infected with, or recovered from COVID-19 were included in the dataset. The repertoires were released in a freely available public database intended as a resource for research on the immune response to SARS-CoV-2. The samples were drawn from two sources: the first 160 participants of the ongoing ImmuneRACE study, and 1,254 subjects contributed by 6 global collaborators. The sample metadata nearly always contained a de-identified subject ID, COVID-19 status, age in years and sex. Where available, HLA class I and class II types were obtained from metadata supplied by the sample provider rather than from assay-based typing. Study-wide findings and limitations: The quantity of clinical and demographic metadata differed by source and by participant and was supplied without curation.

On this clone itself: The specificity of this receptor is unknown. It has no much larger one-base neighbor in the sample; base qualities were not kept.

TCRbeta CDR3 regions were amplified from genomic DNA using the immunoSEQ Assay, a bias-controlled multiplex PCR. Per the original workflow: The number of nucleated cells in each sample was estimated by amplification of reference gene primers within the assay. To quantify the absolute abundance of each unique TCRbeta CDR3 rearrangement, sequence reads were collapsed and filtered. For each sample, productive Simpson clonality was calculated as the square root of Simpson's diversity index across productive rearrangements. TCRdb's version of the immuneACCESS table is confined to in-frame rearrangements and falls short of the full clone set. An unresolved V gene accounts for under half of the shortfall where checked; the remainder is of unknown origin. V and J calls and clone size are given by that table; D and trimming were obtained from the DNA. The sample table records more than 100,000 clones; around 84% of these occur just once. The top ten constitute approximately 3.9% of the sample.

Participants in the prospective study were aged 18 to 89 years, lived in 20 to 25 United States geographic areas, and enrolled through a virtual design. Cohort assignment in the prospective study relied on participant-reported clinical history from a screening survey and a study questionnaire. ImmuneRACE Cohort 3 recovered participants were defined by two consecutive negative NP/OP PCR tests, healthcare professional clearance, or symptom resolution. Each participant in the prospective study had whole blood, serum and a nasopharyngeal or oropharyngeal swab collected by mobile phlebotomists. Participants in the prospective study had the option to provide additional blood draws and questionnaires over an approximately 2-month period. Before DNA extraction, prospective study blood samples were shipped either frozen or at room temperature. Reading the germline V gene (reference sequence) gives CDR1 SEHNR and CDR2 FQNEAQ. For this chain, trimming is 5 bases at the V end and 7 bases at the J end, and the number of junction bases without a gene match is 12. The CDR3 runs 18 amino acids, cysteine and phenylalanine included. Just the 54-base CDR3 DNA is kept, in frame starting at base 1.

The receptor chain draws on TRBV7-9 and TRBJ2-2, and TRBD2 matches 14 of the central bases. The sequence came from a woman aged 25-40 years who had recovered from COVID-19. Sequenced: PBMCs or T cells enriched from blood (not recorded which). For the CDR3, the sequence is CASSPGVRTSGRIGELFF. The DNA is as follows: TGTGCCAGCAGCCCAGGGGTCCGGACTAGCGGGAGGATCGGGGAGCTGTTTTTT.